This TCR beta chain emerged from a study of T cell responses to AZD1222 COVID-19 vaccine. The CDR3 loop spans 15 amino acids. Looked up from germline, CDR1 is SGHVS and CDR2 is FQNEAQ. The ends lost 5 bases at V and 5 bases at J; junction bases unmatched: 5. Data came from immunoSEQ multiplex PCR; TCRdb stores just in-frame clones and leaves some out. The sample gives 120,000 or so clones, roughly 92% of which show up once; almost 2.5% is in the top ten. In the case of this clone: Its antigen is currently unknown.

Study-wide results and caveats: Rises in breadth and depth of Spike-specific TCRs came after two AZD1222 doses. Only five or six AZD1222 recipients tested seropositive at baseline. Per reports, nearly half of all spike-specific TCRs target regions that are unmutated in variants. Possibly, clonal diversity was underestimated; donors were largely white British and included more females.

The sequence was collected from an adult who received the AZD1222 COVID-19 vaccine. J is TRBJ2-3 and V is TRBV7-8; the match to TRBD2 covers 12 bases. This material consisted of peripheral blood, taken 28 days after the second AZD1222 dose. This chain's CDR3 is CASSPSGGAGDTQYF. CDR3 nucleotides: TGTGCCAGCAGCCCTAGCGGGGGGGCTGGAGATACGCAGTATTTT.